A single sample gave rise to the 25 T cell receptor beta chains below, sequenced in a study of blood T cell repertoires in COVID-19. The repertoire was sequenced with immunoSEQ multiplex PCR; TCRdb's copy has only in-frame clones and lacks some. The sample lists some 350,000 clones; roughly 90% were seen once. Sequencing was performed on peripheral blood. Every receptor here comes from a woman in her twenties or thirties with COVID-19, enrolled during active disease.

The chain links TRBV24-1 to TRBJ2-2; D is uncertain. The CDR3 is 15 residues long. CDR1 and CDR2 from the germline V gene are KGHDR and SFDVKD. Trimming cost V 1 base and J 6 bases, with 11 bases left between them. The CDR3, as DNA: TGTGCCACCAGTGATTTACAGCCGGTTCCCGGGGAGCTGTTTTTT. It codes for CATSDLQPVPGELFF.

The chain links TRBV28 to TRBJ1-4, with D maybe TRBD1 (5 bases). CDR1 is MDHEN, CDR2 SYDVKM, per germline. This CDR3 is built from 14 residues. With 3 bases removed from V and 12 bases from J, the gap between germline ends came to 17 bases. The CDR3 protein is CASSFRQGFEELFF. The CDR3 region has the DNA TGTGCCAGCAGTTTTAGGCAGGGCTTCGAGGAACTGTTTTTT. Based on the CDR3 plus reference TRBV28 and TRBJ1-4, the full variable domain is DVKVTQSSRYLVKRTGEKVFLECVQDMDHENMFWYRQDPGLGLRLIYFSYDVKMKEKGDIPEGYSVSREKKERFSLILESASTNQTSMYLCASSFRQGFEELFFGSGTQLSVL.

This clone was seen a few times. This chain joins TRBV7-6 and TRBJ2-1, with 12 positions matching TRBD2. Germline V gene data show CDR1 as SGHVS and CDR2 as FNYEAQ. The V gene end was trimmed by 5 bases and the J gene end by 0 bases; junction bases not matched to a gene: 8. The CDR3 is 18 residues long. Here the CDR3 DNA reads TGTGCCAGCAGCCAGAGACTAGCGGGGGCCTCCTCCTACAATGAGCAGTTCTTC. Protein product: CASSQRLAGASSYNEQFF.

Comment on this clone: At the DNA level, this CDR3 is encoded by other sequences in the same sample as well. The chain combines TRBV5-1 with TRBJ2-3; TRBD2 matches 13 bases. The CDR3 extends over 16 amino acids. Germline V lookup: CDR1 SGHRS, CDR2 YFSETQ. With V trimmed by 2 bases and J by 1 base, 1 base remained unmatched. The CDR3 sequence: CASSLGLAGGTDTQYF. The CDR3 DNA follows: TGCGCCAGCAGCTTAGGACTAGCGGGGGGCACAGATACGCAGTATTTT.

The chain couples TRBV5-1 to TRBJ1-1, with TRBD1 matching over 9 bases. Germline CDR1 reads SGHRS; CDR2 reads YFSETQ. Trimming at V came to 5 bases and at J to 7 bases, leaving 9 bases not matched to a gene. CDR3 size: 14 residues. The DNA of the CDR3 is TGCGCCAGCAGACCCGTGGGGGGACAGGGTGAAGCTTTCTTT. It translates to CASRPVGGQGEAFF.

V and J are TRBV23-1 and TRBJ1-2, with D possibly being TRBD1 (5 bases). TRBV23-1 is recorded as an ORF, its role being uncertain. Trimming removed 2 bases at V and 7 bases at J, with 20 bases between. The CDR3 contains 16 residues. CDR3 sequence (DNA): TGCGCCAGCAGTCAACCCGACCCGGGCAGGGTGAGTGGCTACACCTTC. Protein product: CASSQPDPGRVSGYTF.

The chain uses TRBV4-1 and TRBJ1-5; weak D call: TRBD1 (5 bases). Trimming stripped 7 bases from V and 2 bases from J, with 15 bases between. Germline-derived CDR1 and CDR2 are MGHRA and YSYEKL. The CDR3 contains 15 residues. This CDR3 is CASTTGLTGNQPQHF. In nucleotides, the CDR3 is TGCGCCAGCACTACAGGCCTAACGGGCAATCAGCCCCAGCATTTT.

The CDR3 DNA reads TGTGCCAGCACCCCCCTTGGAGGGGCGCGTTTCGGCAATCAGCCCCAGCATTTT. Its translation is CASTPLGGARFGNQPQHF. The chain links TRBV28 to TRBJ1-5; perhaps TRBD1 as D (5 bases). V lost 7 bases and J lost 2, with 24 bases in between. This CDR3 has 18 residues. Germline V lookup: CDR1 MDHEN, CDR2 SYDVKM.

In regard to this clone: Other DNA sequences in this sample translate to the same CDR3. This chain connects TRBV5-1 to TRBJ2-3; no clear D gene. Looked up from germline, CDR1 is SGHRS and CDR2 is YFSETQ. Deletions cut 0 bases from V and 1 base from J, with 9 bases between. CDR3 size: 15 residues. The DNA of the CDR3 is TGCGCCAGCAGCTTGGGAGGCGGTCGCACAGATACGCAGTATTTT. Protein product: CASSLGGGRTDTQYF.

The rearrangement uses TRBV11-2 and TRBJ1-1; 8 nucleotides line up with TRBD1. V was clipped by 1 base and J by 7 bases; unmatched bases: 8. Germline V lookup: CDR1 SGHAT, CDR2 FQNNGV. This CDR3 spans 15 amino acids. This CDR3 is CASSLARGTGGEAFF. Here the CDR3 DNA reads TGTGCCAGCAGCTTAGCTCGAGGCACAGGGGGTGAAGCTTTCTTT.

This clone has only one observation. V usage is TRBV10-2 and J usage is TRBJ2-1; possible D gene TRBD2, 6 bases. V was cut by 8 bases and J by 6 bases, with 26 bases left in between. The CDR3 has 17 amino acids. Germline CDR1 reads WSHSY; CDR2 reads SAAADI. In DNA form, the CDR3 reads TGCGCCAGCCAACAAAGGACTATCGACTATGGCCTCAATGAGCAGTTCTTC. Its translation: CASQQRTIDYGLNEQFF.

The gene calls are TRBV29-1 and TRBJ1-3, with D unclear. With 4 bases removed from V and 0 bases from J, the gap between germline ends came to 10 bases. The CDR3 runs 14 residues. The germline V gene encodes CDR1 SQVTM and CDR2 ANQGSEA. CDR3 loop: CSVGGAASGNTIYF. The CDR3 DNA follows: TGCAGCGTTGGGGGAGCAGCCTCTGGAAACACCATATATTTT.

The J gene is TRBJ1-2, the V gene TRBV28, with a possible D match to TRBD1 (5 bases). The germline CDR1 and CDR2 sequences are MDHEN and SYDVKM. Between the trimmed V and J ends, which lost 8 bases and 4 bases, there was a span of 14 bases. The CDR3 loop spans 13 amino acids. The CDR3 DNA sequence: TGTGCCAGCCTAACTGGGGGGAGCTATGGCTACACCTTC. Translation: CASLTGGSYGYTF.

CDR3 sequence: CASSPLAGGATGYNEQFF. The CDR3, as DNA: TGTGCCAGCAGCCCACTCGCGGGAGGGGCGACGGGGTACAATGAGCAGTTCTTC. The chain is built from TRBV13 and TRBJ2-1; TRBD2 aligns across 9 bases. With V trimmed by 5 bases and J by 4 bases, 15 bases remained unmatched. Per the germline V gene, CDR1 is PRHDT and CDR2 is FYEKMQ (reference sequence). CDR3 length: 18 amino acids.

This chain links TRBV13 with TRBJ1-1; TRBD1 is a possible D gene (6 bases). V shed 8 bases and J shed 5 bases, with 15 bases lying between them. CDR1 PRHDT and CDR2 FYEKMQ come from the germline V gene (reference sequence). The CDR3 totals 13 residues. CDR3 amino acids: CASSLLGATEAFF. CDR3 DNA: TGTGCCAGCTCTCTCTTGGGGGCTACTGAAGCTTTCTTT.

The chain joins TRBV3-1 (or the pseudogene TRBV3-2) to TRBJ1-2; 8 bases agree with TRBD1. The germline V gene encodes CDR1 LGHDT and CDR2 YNNKEL (reference sequence). V was pared by 4 bases and J by 8 bases, with 6 bases of the junction left unmatched. CDR3 size: 13 residues. The CDR3 nucleotides are TGTGCCAGCAGCCCCGACAGGGGTAGCGGCTACACCTTC. It yields the protein CASSPDRGSGYTF.

The chain couples TRBV7-9 to TRBJ2-7; D possibly corresponds to TRBD2 (5 bases). The germline V gene has CDR1 SEHNR and CDR2 FQNEAQ (reference sequence). V shed 5 bases and J shed 5 bases, with 16 bases lying between them. The CDR3 totals 14 residues. The DNA for the CDR3 is TGTGCCAGCAGCCTCCGGGATACTACGGACGAGCAGTACTTC. Translating gives CASSLRDTTDEQYF.

The rearrangement uses TRBV11-2 and TRBJ2-1, with 8 bases lining up with TRBD2. This CDR3 region has 18 residues. Germline CDR1 SGHAT, CDR2 FQNNGV. After removal of 5 bases from V and 0 bases from J, the junction contained 12 bases not matched to a gene. The CDR3 protein is CASSPGGVAGSSYNEQFF. CDR3 sequence (DNA): TGTGCCAGCAGCCCCGGGGGGGTAGCGGGGAGCTCCTACAATGAGCAGTTCTTC. Filled out from reference TRBV11-2 and TRBJ2-1, the complete variable domain reads EAGVAQSPRYKIIEKRQSVAFWCNPISGHATLYWYQQILGQGPKLLIQFQNNGVVDDSQLPKDRFSAERLKGVDSTLKIQPAKLEDSAVYLCASSPGGVAGSSYNEQFFGPGTRLTVL.

The CDR3 region is CASSSGLAGTNEQFF. The CDR3 DNA reads as TGTGCCAGCAGCTCGGGACTAGCGGGTACAAATGAGCAGTTCTTC. The chain recombines TRBV7-2 with TRBJ2-1; 12 bases match TRBD2. Per germline, CDR1 SGHTA and CDR2 FQGNSA. V gave up 4 bases and J gave up 7 bases; unmatched junction bases: 5. The CDR3 contains 15 residues. Full variable domain (outside the CDR3, taken from reference TRBV7-2 and TRBJ2-1): GAGVSQSPSNKVTEKGKDVELRCDPISGHTALYWYRQSLGQGLEFLIYFQGNSAPDKSGLPSDRFSAERTGGSVSTLTIQRTQQEDSAVYLCASSSGLAGTNEQFFGPGTRLTVL.

This sequence joins TRBV9 and TRBJ2-1, with 9 bases aligning to TRBD2. CDR1 SGDLS and CDR2 YYNGEE come from the germline V gene. The CDR3 has 16 amino acids. Trimming cost V 4 bases and J 8 bases; bases outside gene matches: 13. The CDR3 sequence: CASSPRGSGSGYEQFF. Here the CDR3 DNA reads TGTGCCAGCAGCCCCCGTGGTAGCGGGAGTGGGTATGAGCAGTTCTTC.

The chain has TRBV11-2 and TRBJ2-7; 7 bases match TRBD2. V shed 5 bases and J 3 bases; nucleotides not matched to a gene: 13. Per germline, CDR1 SGHAT and CDR2 FQNNGV. The CDR3 contains 16 residues. The CDR3 spells CASSPTSAGTHYEQYF. CDR3 in DNA: TGTGCCAGCAGCCCCACCTCAGCGGGGACCCACTACGAGCAGTACTTC.

This chain uses TRBV12-5 with TRBJ2-5, with TRBD2 identical over 7 bases. V dropped 8 bases and J dropped 5; count of bases not matched to a gene: 8. The CDR3 covers 13 residues. CDR1 is LGHNT, CDR2 FRNRAP, per germline. The CDR3 DNA reads as TGTGCTAGTACGCCGGGGGGTATCGAGACCCAGTACTTC. Translation: CASTPGGIETQYF.

The V and J genes are TRBV29-1 and TRBJ1-1; D might be TRBD1 (6 bases). The germline V and J ends were trimmed by 5 bases and 5 bases, with 18 bases remaining between them. The germline CDR1 and CDR2 sequences are SQVTM and ANQGSEA. This CDR3 has 14 residues. For the CDR3, the DNA is TGCAGCGTTCCAAAAGGGGGTGAGAAGACTGAAGCTTTCTTT. As protein: CSVPKGGEKTEAFF.

This clone was recorded a few times. This chain links TRBV29-1 with TRBJ2-7; TRBD1 matches 8 bases. Unmatched junction bases numbered 7, after V lost 6 bases and J lost 0 bases. Germline V gene sequence: CDR1 SQVTM, CDR2 ANQGSEA. This CDR3 has 14 residues. As DNA, the CDR3 is TGCAGCGTCCAACTGGGACAGGACTCCTACGAGCAGTACTTC. Translated, it gives CSVQLGQDSYEQYF.

The chain carries TRBV11-2 and TRBJ1-1, with D uncertain. Germline loops: CDR1 SGHAT, CDR2 FQNNGV. The CDR3 spans 12 residues. V was clipped by 4 bases and J by 3 bases, with 6 bases between them. Written as DNA, the CDR3 is TGTGCCAGCAGCTCCTTTGACACTGAAGCTTTCTTT. It specifies CASSSFDTEAFF. The whole variable domain, remainder taken from reference TRBV11-2 and TRBJ1-1, is EAGVAQSPRYKIIEKRQSVAFWCNPISGHATLYWYQQILGQGPKLLIQFQNNGVVDDSQLPKDRFSAERLKGVDSTLKIQPAKLEDSAVYLCASSSFDTEAFFGQGTRLTVV.